The 10 T cell receptor beta chains in this list originate from one sample, sequenced in a study of shared clonotypes between healthy human individuals. Sequencing was performed with immunoSEQ multiplex PCR; in TCRdb, only in-frame clones are kept and a portion is missing. The table has around 2.5 million clones, approximately 94% seen once. The sequencing sample was made of naive CD4+ T cells from PBMCs. Documented subset: CD45RA+ positively selected. These TCRs come from a man in his late teens or twenties in good health. Some clones in this sample may be carry-over from other donors' samples.

The rearrangement links TRBV19 to TRBJ1-4; D not resolved. Looked up from germline, CDR1 is LNHDA and CDR2 is SQIVND (reference sequence). V dropped 8 bases and J dropped 5 bases, with 3 bases sitting between them. CDR3 length: 10 residues. CDR3 residues: CASENEKLFF. The CDR3, as DNA: TGTGCCAGTGAGAATGAAAAACTGTTTTTT.

This clone was seen only a few times. CDR3 coding DNA: TGTGCCATCAGAATAGGGGTGAACACTGAAGCTTTCTTT. Protein product: CAIRIGVNTEAFF. V and J are TRBV10-3 and TRBJ1-1; D perhaps matches TRBD1 (5 bases). V gave up 6 bases and J gave up 0 bases, with 8 bases separating them. The CDR3 covers 13 residues. CDR1 and CDR2 from the germline V gene are ENHRY and SYGVKD.

The chain has TRBV29-1 and TRBJ1-5, with D hard to call. Trimming shortened V by 1 base and J by 3 bases, and 7 bases separated the two germline ends. Germline-derived CDR1 and CDR2 are SQVTM and ANQGSEA. The CDR3 has 13 amino acids. CDR3 coding DNA: TGCAGCGTTGAAGGGCGGAACAATCAGCCCCAGCATTTT. Residues: CSVEGRNNQPQHF.

V usage is TRBV6-7 and J usage is TRBJ1-3; no clear D. TRBV6-7 is recorded as an ORF, its role being uncertain. The CDR3 covers 15 residues. Trimming left V 0 bases short and J 4 bases short, with 10 bases between. CDR3 residues: CASSYSGSFGNTIYF. The CDR3 nucleotides read TGTGCCAGCAGTTACTCAGGCAGCTTCGGAAACACCATATATTTT.

The chain joins TRBV9 to TRBJ2-5; D is ambiguous. The CDR3 has 15 residues. Germline CDR1 is SGDLS and CDR2 is YYNGEE. V lost 3 bases, J lost 0 bases, and 12 bases lay in between. The CDR3 DNA follows: TGTGCCAGCAGCGCGAACCTACAGTACCAAGAGACCCAGTACTTC. Translated, it gives CASSANLQYQETQYF.

This chain connects TRBV6-1 to TRBJ2-3; D is undetermined. Germline lookup yields CDR1 MNHNS and CDR2 SASEGT. The V end was cut by 5 bases, the J end by 1 base, with 7 bases between. CDR3 length equals 13 residues. The CDR3 is CASSRAGTDTQYF. CDR3 nucleotides: TGTGCCAGCAGTAGGGCTGGCACAGATACGCAGTATTTT.

The rearrangement links TRBV27 to TRBJ2-1; the match to TRBD2 covers 8 bases. CDR1 MNHEY and CDR2 SMNVEV come from the germline V gene (reference sequence). Trimming cost V 6 bases and J 4 bases; bases outside gene matches: 2. This CDR3 comprises 13 residues. The CDR3 spells CASRTSEYNEQFF. CDR3 coding DNA: TGTGCCAGCAGGACTAGCGAATACAATGAGCAGTTCTTC.

V and J are TRBV5-1 and TRBJ2-5, with TRBD2 identical over 7 bases. The germline V gene has CDR1 SGHRS and CDR2 YFSETQ. CDR3 length: 15 amino acids. Trimming at V came to 0 bases and at J to 5 bases, leaving 7 bases not matched to a gene. This CDR3 reads CASSLVPREKETQYF. CDR3 coding DNA: TGCGCCAGCAGCTTGGTCCCGCGGGAGAAGGAGACCCAGTACTTC.

This chain uses TRBV4-1 with TRBJ2-7; 10 bases match TRBD2. This CDR3 region has 14 residues. V gave up 4 bases and J gave up 1 base; unmatched junction bases: 1. Per germline, CDR1 MGHRA and CDR2 YSYEKL. This chain's CDR3 is CASSRTSGSYEQYF. The CDR3 DNA sequence: TGCGCCAGCAGCCGGACTAGCGGTTCCTACGAGCAGTACTTC.

The chain employs TRBV5-1 and TRBJ2-7; TRBD2 aligns across 9 bases. Germline trimming cut 0 bases from V and 2 bases from J; bases unmatched to any gene: 9. The CDR3 length is 17 residues. Germline V gene lookup returns CDR1 SGHRS and CDR2 YFSETQ. CDR3 amino acids: CASSLGVQREAPYEQYF. The CDR3 DNA sequence: TGCGCCAGCAGCTTGGGGGTTCAGCGGGAGGCTCCCTACGAGCAGTACTTC.